What follows is one T cell receptor beta chain and its context. What it recognizes is unknown. Produced via immunoSEQ multiplex PCR; TCRdb's table is partial and in-frame only. The sample consists of about 190,000 clones, approximately 92% of them appearing once. These data come from a study of T cell responses to AZD1222 COVID-19 vaccine. Study results and caveats: Along spike, vaccine-associated CD4 TCRs were found throughout, with dominance at 160-218 and 743-854.

Trimming removed 10 bases from V and 1 base from J, with 13 bases in between. The CDR3 runs 13 residues. This sequence joins TRBV12-3 or TRBV12-4 and TRBJ1-1, with D perhaps matching TRBD1 (5 bases). The material was peripheral blood, obtained on day 0 of AZD1222 vaccination. The sequence derives from an adult in good health. The CDR3 protein is CATSRDANTEAFF. The CDR3 DNA reads as TGTGCCACCAGCAGGGATGCGAACACTGAAGCTTTCTTT.